The 15 T cell receptor beta chains reported below all come from one sample, sequenced in a study of cytomegalovirus exposure and HLA in healthy donors (dated by TCRdb to between 2016 and 2019). Library preparation was by the immunoSEQ multiplex PCR assay. In TCRdb, the immuneACCESS table is reduced to in-frame sequences with V and J assigned. These tables do not hold every clone; where another copy was compared, an unresolved V gene accounts for under half, and the others remain unexplained. Across this sample there are 200,000 to 250,000 clones, with around four fifths seen only once. In total, the top ten clones hold about 14% of the sample. The source material was PBMCs. These receptors were obtained from a woman aged 25 to 39 in good health and CMV-seropositive.

The chain uses TRBV6-1 and TRBJ2-2, with TRBD1 matching 9 bases. Germline values: CDR1 MNHNS, CDR2 SASEGT. The CDR3 is 14 amino acids. The V and J ends lost 5 bases and 6 bases, in that order; junction bases with no gene match: 4. In DNA form, the CDR3 reads TGTGCCAGCAGTAACACAGGGGGCCCCGGGGAGCTGTTTTTT. Its translation is CASSNTGGPGELFF.

V and J are TRBV13 and TRBJ2-5; 9 bases are a match to TRBD2. V dropped 6 bases and J dropped 2; count of bases not matched to a gene: 19. This CDR3 contains 19 residues. Germline V gene sequence: CDR1 PRHDT, CDR2 FYEKMQ (reference sequence). As DNA, the CDR3 is TGTGCCAGCAGATCAACGTTCCTTAGCGGGAGCAATGGGCAAGAGACCCAGTACTTC. It specifies CASRSTFLSGSNGQETQYF.

This clone came up a few times. V usage is TRBV10-1 and J usage is TRBJ2-6; no reliable D call. Trimming pared 3 bases from V and 7 bases from J, leaving 7 bases between. Germline-derived CDR1 and CDR2 are WNHNN and SYGVQD (reference sequence). There are 13 residues in the CDR3. The CDR3 sequence is CASSDTRANVLTF. DNA for the CDR3: TGCGCCAGCAGTGATACCCGAGCCAACGTCCTGACTTTC.

The chain joins TRBV30 to TRBJ2-3, with D perhaps matching TRBD1 (8 bases). The V end lost 4 bases, the J end lost 6 bases, and 14 bases lay between the germline ends. The CDR3 runs to 13 residues. Per the germline V gene, CDR1 is GTSNPN and CDR2 is SVGIG (reference sequence). The CDR3: CAWITGGGDTQYF. DNA of the CDR3: TGTGCCTGGATCACAGGGGGGGGTGATACGCAGTATTTT.

This CDR3 is CASSSFAGEAFF. In nucleotides, the CDR3 is TGCGCCAGCAGCTCCTTCGCGGGTGAAGCTTTCTTT. The chain employs TRBV5-1 and TRBJ1-1; the D is unclear. Trimming took off 3 bases at V and 7 bases at J, with 10 bases between the two ends. This CDR3 has 12 residues. The V gene's germline CDR1 is SGHRS and CDR2 YFSETQ.

The chain recombines TRBV29-1 with TRBJ2-3, with unresolved D. The V end lost 8 bases, the J end lost 0 bases, and 9 bases lay between the germline ends. CDR1 is SQVTM, CDR2 ANQGSEA, per germline. The CDR3 extends over 12 amino acids. CDR3 in amino acids: CSSSGSTDTQYF. For the CDR3, the DNA is TGCAGCTCCTCCGGGAGCACAGATACGCAGTATTTT.

This chain links TRBV6-1 with TRBJ1-2; 10 bases are shared with TRBD1. Germline V CDR1 and CDR2: MNHNS, SASEGT. This CDR3 has 15 residues. V shed 7 bases, J shed 6 bases, and the junction held 11 bases outside the gene matches. The DNA of the CDR3 is TGTGCCAGCAATCGCGGGACAGGGGCGTACAATGGCTACACCTTC. Translation gives CASNRGTGAYNGYTF.

The V and J genes are TRBV5-1 and TRBJ2-7; D tentatively fits TRBD1 or TRBD2 (5 bases each). V lost 2 bases and J 1 base, leaving 19 bases between the germline ends. Germline assignment: CDR1 SGHRS and CDR2 YFSETQ. The CDR3 totals 17 residues. The CDR3 DNA is TGCGCCAGCAGCTTCGCCGGGGACGGACGTCGTTCCTACGAGCAGTACTTC. Residues: CASSFAGDGRRSYEQYF.

The chain carries TRBV7-6 and TRBJ1-1; no clear D gene. V gave up 1 base and J gave up 2 bases, with 8 bases separating them. Looked up from germline, CDR1 is SGHVS and CDR2 is FNYEAQ. This CDR3 comprises 14 residues. Here the CDR3 DNA reads TGTGCCAGCAGCTTAGGGACGGAAAACACTGAAGCTTTCTTT. It is translated as CASSLGTENTEAFF.

This chain connects TRBV19 to TRBJ1-2; 7 positions match TRBD1. Germline-derived CDR1 and CDR2 are LNHDA and SQIVND (reference sequence). V was clipped by 6 bases and J by 4 bases; unmatched bases: 11. The CDR3 extends over 15 amino acids. The CDR3 is CASRQDRDRTYGYTF. CDR3 nucleotides: TGTGCCAGTAGACAAGACCGGGACAGAACCTATGGCTACACCTTC. Full variable domain (remainder filled in from reference TRBV19 and TRBJ1-2): DGGITQSPKYLFRKEGQNVTLSCEQNLNHDAMYWYRQDPGQGLRLIYYSQIVNDFQKGDIAEGYSVSREKKESFPLTVTSAQKNPTAFYLCASRQDRDRTYGYTFGSGTRLTVV.

This clone was picked up one time. The chain is built from TRBV27 and TRBJ2-1; D ambiguous. Germline V lookup: CDR1 MNHEY, CDR2 SMNVEV (reference sequence). The CDR3 is 14 residues long. V was cut by 1 base and J by 3 bases, with 7 bases left in between. In DNA form, the CDR3 reads TGTGCCAGCAGTTTATGGGGAAACTACAATGAGCAGTTCTTC. This gives the protein CASSLWGNYNEQFF.

V is TRBV2 and J is TRBJ1-2, with D unclear. The V and J ends lost 5 bases and 6 bases respectively, with 4 bases between them. The length of the CDR3 is 10 residues. Germline V gene lookup returns CDR1 SNHLY and CDR2 FYNNEI. CDR3 in DNA: TGTGCCAGCAGTCTAAATGGCTACACCTTC. Its translation is CASSLNGYTF.

This sequence joins TRBV29-1 and TRBJ2-7; 9 nucleotides match TRBD1. V was clipped by 3 bases and J by 2 bases; unmatched bases: 8. CDR3 length: 15 amino acids. CDR1 and CDR2 from the germline V gene are SQVTM and ANQGSEA. The CDR3 bases are TGCAGCGTTGAGCTGGCCGGGACAGGGCCCTACGAGCAGTACTTC. Protein product: CSVELAGTGPYEQYF.

The CDR3 reads CAISELRDSDTQYF. The CDR3 DNA sequence: TGTGCCATCAGTGAGTTGCGGGATTCAGATACGCAGTATTTT. The V and J genes are TRBV10-3 and TRBJ2-3, with D perhaps TRBD2 (6 bases). The CDR3 extends over 14 amino acids. V was cut by 1 base and J by 4 bases, with 9 bases left in between. Looked up from germline, CDR1 is ENHRY and CDR2 is SYGVKD.

This clone was detected only once. The chain links TRBV4-3 to TRBJ2-1, with TRBD2 as a possible D gene (6 bases). Germline CDR1 is LGHNA and CDR2 is YSLEER. The V end lost 0 bases, the J end lost 4 bases, and 16 bases lay between the germline ends. There are 17 residues in the CDR3. CDR3 nucleotides: TGCGCCAGCAGCCAAGATCTCTGGGCGGGGACGTACAATGAGCAGTTCTTC. It specifies CASSQDLWAGTYNEQFF.